Each of the 14 T cell receptor beta chains below was sequenced from the same sample in a study of shared clonotypes between healthy human individuals (dated by TCRdb to the early 2020s). Library generation was performed with the immunoSEQ multiplex PCR assay. TCRdb obtained this table from immuneACCESS and retained in-frame rearrangements with V and J assigned. These tables miss some clones; where compared with another copy, unresolved V genes account for less than half of the shortfall, and the remainder is unexplained. Across this sample there are some 2 million clones, with about 95% seen only once. Roughly 0.13% of the sample lies in the top ten. The specimen was naive CD4+ T cells sorted from blood. Reading the label with the study, this specimen's cell subset or site is: CD45RA+ positively selected. Every receptor here comes from a man aged 18 to 29 in good health.

The rearrangement joins TRBV15 to TRBJ2-7, with TRBD2 as a possible D gene (5 bases). The length of the CDR3 is 15 residues. V gave up 2 bases and J gave up 3 bases, with 14 bases separating them. The germline V gene has CDR1 LNHNV and CDR2 YYDKDF (reference sequence). The chain's CDR3 is CATSRNKGASYEQYF. The CDR3 DNA is TGTGCCACCAGCAGAAATAAGGGAGCTAGCTACGAGCAGTACTTC.

This chain uses TRBV14 with TRBJ2-3; tentative D call: TRBD1 (7 bases). The CDR3 consists of 14 residues. Germline V gives CDR1 SGHDN, CDR2 FVKESK. The ends were cut back, 1 base at V and 4 bases at J, with 9 bases in the middle. CDR3 in amino acids: CASSQAGGSDTQYF. CDR3 DNA sequence: TGTGCCAGCAGCCAAGCAGGGGGGTCAGATACGCAGTATTTT.

The chain couples TRBV6-6 to TRBJ1-1; D possibly corresponds to TRBD1 (5 bases). Per the germline V gene, CDR1 is MNHNY and CDR2 is SVGAGI (reference sequence). The ends were cut back, 4 bases at V and 1 base at J, with 10 bases in the middle. This CDR3 region has 14 residues. The CDR3 DNA reads TGTGCCAGCAGTTGGGACCCTGAGAACACTGAAGCTTTCTTT. Translating it yields CASSWDPENTEAFF.

The chain uses TRBV19 and TRBJ2-2, with D possibly being TRBD1 or TRBD2 (5 bases each). V was pared by 3 bases and J by 5 bases, with 16 bases between. CDR3 length: 16 amino acids. CDR1 is LNHDA, CDR2 SQIVND, per germline (reference sequence). CDR3 in DNA: TGTGCCAGTAGTATTATACAGGCGAGGAGGACCGGGGAGCTGTTTTTT. Translating gives CASSIIQARRTGELFF. The whole variable domain, filled in from reference TRBV19 and TRBJ2-2, reads DGGITQSPKYLFRKEGQNVTLSCEQNLNHDAMYWYRQDPGQGLRLIYYSQIVNDFQKGDIAEGYSVSREKKESFPLTVTSAQKNPTAFYLCASSIIQARRTGELFFGEGSRLTVL.

For the CDR3, the DNA is TGTGCCAGCAAGCCAGCCGTGAACACTGAAGCTTTCTTT. Its translation is CASKPAVNTEAFF. The chain has TRBV28 and TRBJ1-1; no clear D gene. Per the germline V gene, CDR1 is MDHEN and CDR2 is SYDVKM. Trimming left V 7 bases short and J 0 bases short, with 9 bases between. This CDR3 contains 13 residues.

The J gene is TRBJ2-7, the V gene TRBV10-1; D not resolved. Trimming pared 6 bases from V and 2 bases from J, leaving 17 bases between. The germline CDR1 and CDR2 sequences are WNHNN and SYGVQD (reference sequence). The CDR3 is 15 amino acids. The CDR3, as DNA: TGCGCCAGCAGGAAATTGCCAAGGCCCACCTACGAGCAGTACTTC. Residues: CASRKLPRPTYEQYF.

This chain joins TRBV6-5 and TRBJ1-2; D perhaps matches TRBD1 (5 bases). The CDR3 loop spans 15 amino acids. The germline gives CDR1 MNHEY, CDR2 SVGAGI. Trimming cost V 2 bases and J 3 bases, with 13 bases left between them. CDR3 in DNA: TGTGCCAGCAGTTACGGATCAACGGGGGACTATGGCTACACCTTC. It is translated as CASSYGSTGDYGYTF.

The chain links TRBV10-1 to TRBJ2-2; no firm D call. V was clipped by 5 bases and J by 5 bases, with 12 bases between them. The CDR3 spans 14 residues. CDR1 and CDR2 from the germline V gene are WNHNN and SYGVQD (reference sequence). CDR3 nucleotide sequence: TGCGCCAGCAGTAGGGCACTTAGGACCGGGGAGCTGTTTTTT. Translating gives CASSRALRTGELFF.

V gene TRBV21-1 combines with J gene TRBJ2-5; the D call of TRBD1 is as the table states it, not checked on the DNA. TRBV21-1 is shown as a pseudogene. The CDR3 is 16 residues long. The CDR3 reads CASSKARQGVQETQYF. In nucleotides, the CDR3 is TGTGCCAGCAGCAAAGCGAGACAGGGGGTACAAGAGACCCAGTACTTC.

A word on this clone: This specimen includes other DNA sequences encoding the same CDR3. V and J are TRBV5-1 and TRBJ2-7; D ambiguous. Germline loops: CDR1 SGHRS, CDR2 YFSETQ. The CDR3 length is 13 residues. Trimming left V 0 bases short and J 2 bases short, with 6 bases between. This CDR3 is CASSLAATYEQYF. CDR3 coding DNA: TGCGCCAGCAGCTTGGCGGCCACCTACGAGCAGTACTTC.

CDR3 in DNA: TGTGCCAGCAGCCCCCTGTTCAGGGAATTCTACGAGCAGTACTTC. As protein: CASSPLFREFYEQYF. The genes are TRBV4-2 and TRBJ2-7; tentatively, D is TRBD1 (5 bases). Germline lookup yields CDR1 LGHNA and CDR2 YNFKEQ. The CDR3 length is 15 residues. V lost 4 bases, J lost 3 bases, and 16 bases lay in between.

This clone showed up just once. The chain uses TRBV15 and TRBJ2-3, with 9 bases identical to TRBD2. The CDR3 loop spans 19 amino acids. J gave up 4 bases and V 4 bases, and 18 bases lay outside the gene matches. Germline loops: CDR1 LNHNV, CDR2 YYDKDF (reference sequence). For the CDR3, the DNA is TGTGCCACCAGCAAAGCGTGGTGGCGGGAGGGTAGGATCGCAGATACGCAGTATTTT. Encoded protein: CATSKAWWREGRIADTQYF.

The chain combines TRBV18 with TRBJ1-5; no clear D gene. The germline V and J ends were trimmed by 3 bases and 3 bases, with 9 bases remaining between them. The germline V gene has CDR1 KGHSH and CDR2 LQKENI. The CDR3 spans 14 residues. The CDR3 nucleotides are TGTGCCAGCTCACCTTATCAGAACAATCAGCCCCAGCATTTT. Translating gives CASSPYQNNQPQHF.

J is TRBJ1-2 and V is TRBV2, with D unclear. The CDR3 consists of 12 residues. Germline V lookup: CDR1 SNHLY, CDR2 FYNNEI. V was cut by 4 bases and J by 4 bases, with 7 bases left in between. The CDR3 spells CASSGELYGYTF. CDR3 nucleotide sequence: TGTGCCAGCAGTGGGGAGCTCTATGGCTACACCTTC. The entire variable domain, with the rest obtained from reference TRBV2 and TRBJ1-2, is as follows: EPEVTQTPSHQVTQMGQEVILRCVPISNHLYFYWYRQILGQKVEFLVSFYNNEISEKSEIFDDQFSVERPDGSNFTLKIRSTKLEDSAMYFCASSGELYGYTFGSGTRLTVV.